This passage covers 9 T cell receptor beta chains from one sample sequenced in a study of control samples from healthy donors and cancer patients. Sequencing was performed with immunoSEQ multiplex PCR; in TCRdb, only in-frame clones are kept and a portion is missing. Here the sample spans about 130,000 clones, roughly 87% being singletons. Input material: blood. The receptors come from a man aged 18 to 29 in good health.

The V gene is TRBV10-3, the J gene TRBJ2-1; TRBD2 might be the D (7 bases). This CDR3 region has 15 residues. From germline, CDR1 is ENHRY and CDR2 SYGVKD. The germline V and J ends were trimmed by 9 bases and 9 bases, with 24 bases remaining between them. The CDR3: CAIRVGGTGGLEQFF. Here the CDR3 DNA reads TGTGCCATAAGAGTGGGGGGGACTGGGGGGCTTGAGCAGTTCTTC.

Here the CDR3 reads CASSPWSGATNEKLFF. CDR3 DNA: TGTGCCAGCTCACCATGGTCCGGTGCAACTAATGAAAAACTGTTTTTT. V usage is TRBV18 and J usage is TRBJ1-4; unclear D gene. Germline lookup yields CDR1 KGHSH and CDR2 LQKENI. Trimming stripped 2 bases from V and 0 bases from J, with 10 bases between. This CDR3 region has 16 residues.

The chain is built from TRBV30 and TRBJ1-5; 7 nucleotides line up with TRBD1. J gave up 2 bases and V 3 bases, and 4 bases lay outside the gene matches. Germline CDR1 GTSNPN, CDR2 SVGIG (reference sequence). The CDR3 has 14 amino acids. Written as DNA, the CDR3 is TGTGCCTGGAGAGACAGGGTGGGCAATCAGCCCCAGCATTTT. As protein: CAWRDRVGNQPQHF.

The chain uses TRBV2 and TRBJ2-7; D is unclear. Germline V gene sequence: CDR1 SNHLY, CDR2 FYNNEI. V lost 4 bases to trimming and J lost 5 bases, with 12 bases between them. The CDR3 loop spans 13 amino acids. For the CDR3, the DNA is TGTGCCAGCAGTGTGTCGAGCCTCAACGAGCAGTACTTC. Its translation: CASSVSSLNEQYF.

This chain links TRBV24-1 with TRBJ2-3, with 12 bases aligning to TRBD1. The CDR3 has 15 residues. Germline V gene sequence: CDR1 KGHDR, CDR2 SFDVKD. V trimming: 5 bases; J trimming: 9 bases; junction bases outside the gene matches: 8. The CDR3 loop reads CATSGGGQGAATQYF. CDR3 sequence (DNA): TGTGCCACCAGTGGGGGGGGACAGGGGGCCGCAACGCAGTATTTT.

The chain couples TRBV29-1 to TRBJ1-1; D is possibly TRBD1 (6 bases). Between the trimmed V and J ends, which lost 4 bases and 4 bases, there was a span of 13 bases. CDR1 is SQVTM, CDR2 ANQGSEA, per germline. This CDR3 region has 13 residues. In DNA, the CDR3 is TGCAGCGTTGGAAAAGGGGGATCCACTGAAGCTTTCTTT. Amino acids: CSVGKGGSTEAFF.

This clone was picked up one time. The rearrangement uses TRBV14 and TRBJ2-7, with D uncertain. The CDR3 runs 17 residues. Trimming left V 0 bases short and J 3 bases short, with 18 bases between. CDR1 and CDR2 (germline): SGHDN, FVKESK. CDR3 nucleotides: TGTGCCAGCAGCCAAGATAAGCATCCAACTGACTTCTACGAGCAGTACTTC. It specifies CASSQDKHPTDFYEQYF.

V and J are TRBV9 and TRBJ2-2; the D is unclear. Germline lookup yields CDR1 SGDLS and CDR2 YYNGEE. This CDR3 has 13 amino acids. Trimming pared 0 bases from V and 4 bases from J, leaving 4 bases between. CDR3 loop: CASSVGPTGELFF. The CDR3 DNA follows: TGTGCCAGCAGCGTAGGGCCCACCGGGGAGCTGTTTTTT.

The V gene is TRBV19, the J gene TRBJ1-1; 9 bases align to TRBD1. The germline gives CDR1 LNHDA, CDR2 SQIVND (reference sequence). CDR3 size: 14 residues. V was clipped by 10 bases and J by 3 bases; unmatched bases: 9. The CDR3 reads CATLTGGEDTEAFF. For the CDR3, the DNA is TGTGCCACCTTGACAGGGGGTGAGGACACTGAAGCTTTCTTT. Using reference TRBV19 and TRBJ1-1 for the parts outside the CDR3, the full variable domain is DGGITQSPKYLFRKEGQNVTLSCEQNLNHDAMYWYRQDPGQGLRLIYYSQIVNDFQKGDIAEGYSVSREKKESFPLTVTSAQKNPTAFYLCATLTGGEDTEAFFGQGTRLTVV.